This is a list of T cell receptor beta chains from one sample in a study of OX40 agonist ivuxolimab in advanced cancers. This table comes from immunoSEQ multiplex PCR, and its TCRdb copy is limited to in-frame clones, with some not included. The sample holds 50,000 to 65,000 clones; roughly four fifths are singletons and the top ten take 1%. Specimen: CD4+ or CD8+ T cells sorted from blood, collected in a trial of the OX40 agonist ivuxolimab. These receptors were collected from an adult with an advanced solid tumor such as melanoma, head and neck, liver or kidney cancer. CDR3s include the opening cysteine and the closing phenylalanine or tryptophan. Each record gives: V gene, CDR3 length, J gene, CDR3 protein.

v_gene: TRBV7-2; len: 17; j_gene: TRBJ1-2; CDR3aa: CASSLAMARRSNYGYTF
v_gene: TRBV7-6; len: 14; j_gene: TRBJ1-6; CDR3aa: CASSLGGQDSPLHF
v_gene: TRBV27; len: 17; j_gene: TRBJ2-7; CDR3aa: CASSSTLTSGKGREQYF
v_gene: TRBV5-4; len: 15; j_gene: TRBJ1-2; CDR3aa: CASSLETGTGYGYTF
v_gene: TRBV5-4; len: 13; j_gene: TRBJ1-1; CDR3aa: CASNREPSTEAFF
v_gene: TRBV6-5; len: 14; j_gene: TRBJ1-2; CDR3aa: CASSYRTGGYGYTF
v_gene: TRBV11-2; len: 15; j_gene: TRBJ2-7; CDR3aa: CASSLDWIPIYEQYF
v_gene: TRBV6-1; len: 16; j_gene: TRBJ1-3; CDR3aa: CASSELMGNTGNTIYF
v_gene: TRBV6-5; len: 11; j_gene: TRBJ2-5; CDR3aa: CASSGGETQYF
v_gene: TRBV29-1; len: 18; j_gene: TRBJ2-1; CDR3aa: CSVFRSIGASGLGNEQFF
v_gene: TRBV30; len: 13; j_gene: TRBJ1-5; CDR3aa: CAWSYDNNQPQHF
v_gene: TRBV5-1; len: 13; j_gene: TRBJ1-1; CDR3aa: CASSLGEQGRAFF
v_gene: TRBV11-2; len: 17; j_gene: TRBJ1-5; CDR3aa: CASSLVGGQGGSSPQHF